Listed below are T cell receptor beta chains from one sample, sequenced in a study of graft-versus-host responses after intestinal transplantation. Profiling relied on immunoSEQ multiplex PCR, and the TCRdb table lists in-frame clones only, not all of them. The repertoire consists of around 77,000 clones, with over 85% occurring once and the leading ten covering over 0.45%. What these receptors recognize is not known. The starting material was unstimulated CD8+ T cells sorted from spleen or lymph node cells, obtained before intestinal transplant. Source of these receptors: a human donor who received an intestinal transplant. Both conserved end residues are part of each CDR3. The D gene is left open where the match is weak. Rows give clone size only sometimes, using once, few, many, or a class for an expanded clone.

D gene | J gene | V gene | clone size | CDR3 length | CDR3 protein | CDR3 DNA
TRBD1 | TRBJ1-1 | TRBV27 | NA | 16 | CASSFVRGPLNTEAFF | TGTGCCAGCAGTTTTGTTAGGGGGCCGTTAAACACTGAAGCTTTCTTT
TRBD2 | TRBJ2-2 | TRBV30 | NA | 15 | CAWWSSGRATGELFF | TGTGCCTGGTGGAGTAGCGGGAGGGCCACCGGGGAGCTGTTTTTT
NA | TRBJ2-3 | TRBV10-3 | NA | 15 | CAISADREGTDTQYF | TGTGCCATCAGTGCCGACAGGGAGGGGACAGATACGCAGTATTTT
NA | TRBJ1-3 | TRBV6-1 | once | 14 | CASSLDTSGNTIYF | TGTGCCAGCAGTTTGGACACCTCTGGAAACACCATATATTTT
NA | TRBJ2-1 | TRBV13 | few | 15 | CASSPSGFADNEQFF | TGTGCCAGCAGCCCTAGTGGATTCGCGGACAATGAGCAGTTCTTC
NA | TRBJ2-1 | TRBV7-9 | NA | 13 | CASSFALADEQFF | TGTGCCAGCAGCTTCGCCTTGGCAGATGAGCAGTTCTTC
TRBD2 | TRBJ2-7 | TRBV27 | NA | 13 | CASSLTSSYEQYF | TGTGCCAGCAGTTTGACTAGCAGCTACGAGCAGTACTTC
TRBD2 | TRBJ2-1 | TRBV7-9 | few | 16 | CASSPRTSGSHNEQFF | TGTGCCAGCAGCCCTCGGACTAGCGGGAGCCACAATGAGCAGTTCTTC
TRBD2 | TRBJ2-1 | TRBV7-8 | NA | 17 | CASSFFGASGLYNEQFF | TGTGCCAGCAGCTTCTTTGGGGCTAGCGGGCTATACAATGAGCAGTTCTTC
NA | TRBJ1-4 | TRBV28 | NA | 14 | CASSYNRELEKLFF | TGTGCCAGCAGTTATAACAGGGAATTAGAAAAACTGTTTTTT
TRBD2 | TRBJ2-7 | TRBV11-2 | once | 13 | CASSLGGRNEQYF | TGTGCCAGCAGCTTAGGCGGGAGGAACGAGCAGTACTTC
NA | TRBJ2-1 | TRBV27 | NA | 15 | CASSLSENSYNEQFF | TGTGCCAGCAGTTTATCGGAAAACTCCTACAATGAGCAGTTCTTC
NA | TRBJ2-7 | TRBV27 | NA | 15 | CASSLGGESPYEQYF | TGTGCCAGCAGTTTAGGCGGTGAGTCCCCCTATGAGCAGTACTTC
NA | TRBJ1-3 | TRBV28 | NA | 14 | CASSFGSSGNTIYF | TGTGCCAGCAGTTTTGGCAGCTCTGGAAACACCATATATTTT